The rows below give T cell receptor beta chains drawn from one sample of a study of beta chain features in type 1 diabetes. Generated by immunoSEQ multiplex PCR, the TCRdb table keeps only in-frame clones and is missing some. The sample carries more than 150,000 clones, approximately 9.1% recorded once. Sequences were obtained from central memory CD4+ T cells from blood. The origin of the receptors is a young woman in good health. Each CDR3 is given with its conserved first and last residue. A D gene is named only where the DNA matches it firmly. A clone size is listed for some rows: how often the clone was seen (once, few, many), or a class if it is expanded.

V: TRBV5-4
D: NA
J: TRBJ1-2
size: few
DNA: TGTGCCAGCAGCAGAGGGAAGAGCTATGGCTACACCTTC
CDR3: CASSRGKSYGYTF

V: TRBV7-2
D: NA
J: TRBJ1-2
size: few
DNA: TGTGCCAGCAGCTCCGCAGATTTCTATGGCTACACCTTC
CDR3: CASSSADFYGYTF

V: TRBV30
D: NA
J: TRBJ1-1
size: few
DNA: TGTGCCTGGATCCGGGGGTACACTGAAGCTTTCTTT
CDR3: CAWIRGYTEAFF

V: TRBV5-1
D: TRBD1
J: TRBJ2-3
size: few
DNA: TGCGCCAGCGGACAGGGGGCGATTGGGACAGATACGCAGTATTTT
CDR3: CASGQGAIGTDTQYF

V: TRBV11-3
D: TRBD2
J: TRBJ2-5
size: few
DNA: TGTGCCAGCAGCCCGACTAGCGGGATTGGGACCCAGTACTTC
CDR3: CASSPTSGIGTQYF

V: TRBV7-9
D: TRBD2
J: TRBJ2-3
size: NA
DNA: TGTGCCAGCAGCTTAAGCGGGGGGGCTGGAGATACGCAGTATTTT
CDR3: CASSLSGGAGDTQYF

V: TRBV6-4
D: TRBD1
J: TRBJ1-2
size: NA
DNA: TGTGCCAGCAGGCCCTCAGGACAGGGGGGCGGCTACACCTTC
CDR3: CASRPSGQGGGYTF

V: TRBV2
D: NA
J: TRBJ1-6
size: NA
DNA: TGTGCCAGCAGAGGTGAGGTAACGAATTCACCCCTCCACTTT
CDR3: CASRGEVTNSPLHF

V: TRBV19
D: NA
J: TRBJ2-2
size: NA
DNA: TGTGCCAGTGACACAGGGCAGAACACCGGGGAGCTGTTTTTT
CDR3: CASDTGQNTGELFF

V: TRBV7-9
D: TRBD1
J: TRBJ2-1
size: NA
DNA: TGTGCCAGCAGCTCCCCCGACAGGGCCGGGAATGAGCAGTTCTTC
CDR3: CASSSPDRAGNEQFF

V: TRBV7-2
D: TRBD2
J: TRBJ2-1
size: NA
DNA: TGTGCCAGCAGCTTACTAGCGGGGATCCAGGGGAATGAGCAGTTCTTC
CDR3: CASSLLAGIQGNEQFF

V: TRBV5-1
D: NA
J: TRBJ2-7
size: NA
DNA: TGCGCCAGCAGCTTTGGGGACTTCTATTCCTACGAGCAGTACTTC
CDR3: CASSFGDFYSYEQYF

V: TRBV7-3
D: TRBD2
J: TRBJ2-1
size: few
DNA: TGTGCCAGCAGCTTCCAACCGGGACTAGTTTACAGTGAGCAGTTCTTC
CDR3: CASSFQPGLVYSEQFF

V: TRBV7-2
D: NA
J: TRBJ1-6
size: NA
DNA: TGTGCCAGCAGCCTCAGGGAGGGCCATTCACCCCTCCACTTT
CDR3: CASSLREGHSPLHF

V: TRBV7-3
D: NA
J: TRBJ2-1
size: few
DNA: TGTGCCAGCAGCTTACAACTAGCTTCCTACAATGAGCAGTTCTTC
CDR3: CASSLQLASYNEQFF

V: TRBV7-2
D: TRBD1
J: TRBJ1-1
size: NA
DNA: TGTGCCAGCAGCCTGTGGACAGGGAGGGGCACTGAAGCTTTCTTT
CDR3: CASSLWTGRGTEAFF

V: TRBV7-9
D: NA
J: TRBJ2-5
size: few
DNA: TGTGCCAGCAGCCCCCGCGTACAAGAGACCCAGTACTTC
CDR3: CASSPRVQETQYF

V: TRBV7-9
D: TRBD2
J: TRBJ2-5
size: few
DNA: TGTGCCAGCAGACCCCCGGGAGGCGAGAGAGAGACCCAGTACTTC
CDR3: CASRPPGGERETQYF

V: TRBV5-6
D: NA
J: TRBJ2-5
size: few
DNA: TGTGCCAGCAGCTTGGACCCTCGAAGCGGGGAGACCCAGTACTTC
CDR3: CASSLDPRSGETQYF

V: TRBV27
D: NA
J: TRBJ1-6
size: few
DNA: TGTGCCAGCAGTCCTCCCGGGGATTTTGTGTCCCTCCACTTT
CDR3: CASSPPGDFVSLHF

V: TRBV18
D: NA
J: TRBJ2-3
size: few
DNA: TGTGCCAGCTCACCAATGCTGACCGGGCGCGAAGGGGTGGATACGCAGTATTTT
CDR3: CASSPMLTGREGVDTQYF

V: TRBV27
D: TRBD1
J: TRBJ2-5
size: NA
DNA: TGTGCCAGCAAGGGGGACAGCCAAGAGACCCAGTACTTC
CDR3: CASKGDSQETQYF

V: TRBV18
D: NA
J: TRBJ1-4
size: NA
DNA: TGTGCCAGCTCACCAAACAGGGCGGAGGAAAAACTGTTTTTT
CDR3: CASSPNRAEEKLFF

V: TRBV5-1
D: NA
J: TRBJ2-7
size: few
DNA: TGCGCCAGCAGCCCGGACAGCGACTCCTACGAGCAGTACTTC
CDR3: CASSPDSDSYEQYF

V: TRBV2
D: NA
J: TRBJ2-2
size: NA
DNA: TGTGCCAGCCAGGGGACCGGGGAGCTGTTTTTT
CDR3: CASQGTGELFF

V: TRBV7-2
D: TRBD2
J: TRBJ2-1
size: NA
DNA: TGTGCCAGCATCCGACTAGCGGGGGGGAATGAGCAGTTCTTC
CDR3: CASIRLAGGNEQFF